Listed below are T cell receptor beta chains from one sample, sequenced in a study of blood T cell repertoires in COVID-19. Assay used: immunoSEQ multiplex PCR; TCRdb lists only in-frame clones, some missing. This table has about 150,000 clones, roughly 88% appearing once. The sequencing sample was made of PBMCs or T cells enriched from blood (not recorded which). The receptor source for this set is a woman in her 30s with acute COVID-19. Each CDR3 is given with its conserved first and last residue. The order of the fields is J gene, clone size, V gene, D gene, CDR3 protein. A D gene is named only where the DNA matches it firmly. Not all rows give a size; the values are once, few, many and, for expanded clones, a class.

>TRBJ2-7|once|TRBV4-3|.
CASSQDARIYEQYF
>TRBJ2-7|.|TRBV6-5|TRBD2
CAASGGRTSYEQYF
>TRBJ2-5|.|TRBV20-1|.
CSGRAQETQYF
>TRBJ1-5|.|TRBV28|.
CASTLGQFRDGNQPQHF
>TRBJ1-1|.|TRBV5-1|.
CASSLAVTNTEAFF
>TRBJ2-5|few|TRBV28|TRBD2
CASSSDGRLAGGETQYF
>TRBJ1-2|.|TRBV24-1|.
CATSGRGGDNYGYTF
>TRBJ2-7|.|TRBV6-2/TRBV6-3|TRBD2
CASSSTAGGNEQYF
>TRBJ2-7|.|TRBV28|.
CASSLGSGYEQYF
>TRBJ1-1|.|TRBV2|.
CASRLQGMNTEAFF
>TRBJ1-2|.|TRBV9|TRBD1
CASSAPGTGYGYTF
>TRBJ1-1|once|TRBV19|.
CASRKQGWHTEAFF
>TRBJ2-7|.|TRBV5-4|TRBD1
CASSSGTGFYEQYF
>TRBJ1-1|.|TRBV7-9|.
CASSQTGMNTEAFF
>TRBJ1-1|few|TRBV4-3|TRBD1
CASSQGTGRWTEAFF
>TRBJ1-2|.|TRBV27|.
CASSSIGVGYGYTF
>TRBJ2-3|.|TRBV28|TRBD2
CASSLPGLAGVEDTQYF
>TRBJ1-5|.|TRBV27|.
CASMSTGINQPQHF
>TRBJ2-1|.|TRBV9|TRBD2
CASSEDPRAGGDHSEQFF
>TRBJ2-5|.|TRBV5-6|.
CASSPGREETQYF
>TRBJ1-1|.|TRBV5-1|TRBD1
CASSLGTGRLNTEAFF
>TRBJ1-2|.|TRBV27|.
CASSRSVSYGYTF
>TRBJ1-6|.|TRBV20-1|.
CSASGREGSPLHF
>TRBJ2-7|.|TRBV6-1|TRBD2
CASSVRSGSASLFAYEQYF
>TRBJ2-2|.|TRBV27|.
CASSFSNSGNTGELFF
>TRBJ1-1|.|TRBV7-2|TRBD1
CATSQGVHTEAFF
>TRBJ2-7|.|TRBV7-9|TRBD1
CASSLGSGTGDYEQYF
>TRBJ2-1|few|TRBV6-4|.
CASSASPEYNEQFF
>TRBJ2-3|.|TRBV7-9|.
CASSKQTSSDTQYF
>TRBJ2-1|.|TRBV30|.
CAWSPPNNEQFF
>TRBJ2-5|.|TRBV21-1|.
CASSPKASGGIGETQYF
>TRBJ2-1|.|TRBV29-1|.
CSVGIHEQFF
>TRBJ2-1|.|TRBV6-2/TRBV6-3|TRBD1
CASSLRGTGDQFF
>TRBJ2-1|.|TRBV6-2/TRBV6-3|TRBD2
CASSYSISRLAEGYNEQFF
>TRBJ1-4|.|TRBV7-2|.
CASSLQAASEKLFF
>TRBJ2-6|.|TRBV28|.
CASRSDRFPSNVLTF
>TRBJ2-1|.|TRBV7-9|TRBD2
CASSFGTSGRAYNEQFF
>TRBJ2-1|.|TRBV3-1/TRBV3-2|TRBD2
CASSQDPLREGRNEQFF
>TRBJ2-5|.|TRBV3-1/TRBV3-2|TRBD2
CASSQPGLAGETQYF
>TRBJ2-3|.|TRBV2|.
CARAPLTADTQYF
>TRBJ1-1|.|TRBV29-1|.
CSVADGDTEAFF
>TRBJ1-1|.|TRBV5-3|.
CARSPLRPDSIYLPNTEAFF
>TRBJ2-7|.|TRBV28|.
CASSPADWDSEEQYF
>TRBJ2-7|.|TRBV10-3|.
CAISDVRGTTYEQYF
>TRBJ2-7|.|TRBV25-1|.
CASSDRGRGEQYF
>TRBJ2-3|.|TRBV2|TRBD2
CASSAISGRATDTQYF
>TRBJ2-1|.|TRBV19|.
CASTPRVSYNEQFF
>TRBJ1-2|.|TRBV5-4|.
CASAIESGYYGYTF
>TRBJ2-7|.|TRBV3-1/TRBV3-2|TRBD2
CASSQTSGSYEQYF
>TRBJ1-1|.|TRBV6-5|.
CASKGTGNEAFF
>TRBJ2-7|.|TRBV5-8|TRBD2
CASSLPGGPSYEQYF
>TRBJ2-4|.|TRBV7-2|.
CASSLDQVPAKNIQYF
>TRBJ2-3|.|TRBV9|TRBD2
CASSKGTSRLSSTDTQYF
>TRBJ2-3|.|TRBV11-3|TRBD2
CASSPPGRADTQYF